Listed below are T cell receptor beta chains from one sample, sequenced in a study of beta chain features in type 1 diabetes. TCRdb keeps only in-frame clones here, not all; method: immunoSEQ multiplex PCR. The table includes about 700,000 clones, 13% detected once. The sequenced material came from naive CD4+ T cells from blood. Receptor source: a man younger than 30 with type 1 diabetes. The CDR3 runs from the conserved cysteine through the conserved F or W.

J,V,CDR3
TRBJ2-7,TRBV7-9,CASSLVGSVAEEQYF
TRBJ2-1,TRBV11-3,CASSLGGEQFF
TRBJ1-2,TRBV12-5,CASGPSAGLRGYGYTF
TRBJ2-7,TRBV14,CASSPGTVYEQYF
TRBJ2-7,TRBV23-1,CASPSPRAEQYF
TRBJ1-5,TRBV18,CASSPFGAPSNQPQHF
TRBJ1-4,TRBV7-9,CASRASGSEKLFF
TRBJ1-1,TRBV5-6,CASSKTGIKAFF
TRBJ2-5,TRBV25-1,CASSDRGTAGETQYF
TRBJ2-5,TRBV28,CASSPYSTPQETQYF
TRBJ1-2,TRBV5-1,CASSSLTENYGYTF
TRBJ1-2,TRBV18,CASSPFDKGGGGYTF
TRBJ2-5,TRBV7-3,CASSLRGQETQYF
TRBJ2-2,TRBV30,CAWSVARGGELFF
TRBJ1-2,TRBV20-1,CSAGGPYGYTF
TRBJ1-2,TRBV9,CASSANTGYGYTF
TRBJ2-6,TRBV7-3,CASITSGANVLTF
TRBJ1-4,TRBV4-1,CASNRQGPNEKLFF
TRBJ1-6,TRBV28,CASSLPDSYNSPLHF
TRBJ2-1,TRBV9,CASSVVGAEQFF
TRBJ2-3,TRBV19,CASSPRDRMDTQYF
TRBJ2-5,TRBV4-1,CASSQEPSGGRETQYF
TRBJ2-7,TRBV4-2,CASSQMGPTYEQYF
TRBJ2-3,TRBV28,CASSLSQGSTDTQYF
TRBJ2-2,TRBV29-1,CSVSEGTGELFF
TRBJ2-3,TRBV12-5,CASGASGGRGTDTQYF
TRBJ2-5,TRBV9,CASSVEGLAGETQYF
TRBJ1-3,TRBV11-2,CASSSRQGESSGNTIYF
TRBJ1-2,TRBV7-9,CASSLVGGNYGYTF
TRBJ1-1,TRBV5-4,CASSLDIPGVALNTEAFF
TRBJ1-6,TRBV30,CAWNRGTLYNSPLHF